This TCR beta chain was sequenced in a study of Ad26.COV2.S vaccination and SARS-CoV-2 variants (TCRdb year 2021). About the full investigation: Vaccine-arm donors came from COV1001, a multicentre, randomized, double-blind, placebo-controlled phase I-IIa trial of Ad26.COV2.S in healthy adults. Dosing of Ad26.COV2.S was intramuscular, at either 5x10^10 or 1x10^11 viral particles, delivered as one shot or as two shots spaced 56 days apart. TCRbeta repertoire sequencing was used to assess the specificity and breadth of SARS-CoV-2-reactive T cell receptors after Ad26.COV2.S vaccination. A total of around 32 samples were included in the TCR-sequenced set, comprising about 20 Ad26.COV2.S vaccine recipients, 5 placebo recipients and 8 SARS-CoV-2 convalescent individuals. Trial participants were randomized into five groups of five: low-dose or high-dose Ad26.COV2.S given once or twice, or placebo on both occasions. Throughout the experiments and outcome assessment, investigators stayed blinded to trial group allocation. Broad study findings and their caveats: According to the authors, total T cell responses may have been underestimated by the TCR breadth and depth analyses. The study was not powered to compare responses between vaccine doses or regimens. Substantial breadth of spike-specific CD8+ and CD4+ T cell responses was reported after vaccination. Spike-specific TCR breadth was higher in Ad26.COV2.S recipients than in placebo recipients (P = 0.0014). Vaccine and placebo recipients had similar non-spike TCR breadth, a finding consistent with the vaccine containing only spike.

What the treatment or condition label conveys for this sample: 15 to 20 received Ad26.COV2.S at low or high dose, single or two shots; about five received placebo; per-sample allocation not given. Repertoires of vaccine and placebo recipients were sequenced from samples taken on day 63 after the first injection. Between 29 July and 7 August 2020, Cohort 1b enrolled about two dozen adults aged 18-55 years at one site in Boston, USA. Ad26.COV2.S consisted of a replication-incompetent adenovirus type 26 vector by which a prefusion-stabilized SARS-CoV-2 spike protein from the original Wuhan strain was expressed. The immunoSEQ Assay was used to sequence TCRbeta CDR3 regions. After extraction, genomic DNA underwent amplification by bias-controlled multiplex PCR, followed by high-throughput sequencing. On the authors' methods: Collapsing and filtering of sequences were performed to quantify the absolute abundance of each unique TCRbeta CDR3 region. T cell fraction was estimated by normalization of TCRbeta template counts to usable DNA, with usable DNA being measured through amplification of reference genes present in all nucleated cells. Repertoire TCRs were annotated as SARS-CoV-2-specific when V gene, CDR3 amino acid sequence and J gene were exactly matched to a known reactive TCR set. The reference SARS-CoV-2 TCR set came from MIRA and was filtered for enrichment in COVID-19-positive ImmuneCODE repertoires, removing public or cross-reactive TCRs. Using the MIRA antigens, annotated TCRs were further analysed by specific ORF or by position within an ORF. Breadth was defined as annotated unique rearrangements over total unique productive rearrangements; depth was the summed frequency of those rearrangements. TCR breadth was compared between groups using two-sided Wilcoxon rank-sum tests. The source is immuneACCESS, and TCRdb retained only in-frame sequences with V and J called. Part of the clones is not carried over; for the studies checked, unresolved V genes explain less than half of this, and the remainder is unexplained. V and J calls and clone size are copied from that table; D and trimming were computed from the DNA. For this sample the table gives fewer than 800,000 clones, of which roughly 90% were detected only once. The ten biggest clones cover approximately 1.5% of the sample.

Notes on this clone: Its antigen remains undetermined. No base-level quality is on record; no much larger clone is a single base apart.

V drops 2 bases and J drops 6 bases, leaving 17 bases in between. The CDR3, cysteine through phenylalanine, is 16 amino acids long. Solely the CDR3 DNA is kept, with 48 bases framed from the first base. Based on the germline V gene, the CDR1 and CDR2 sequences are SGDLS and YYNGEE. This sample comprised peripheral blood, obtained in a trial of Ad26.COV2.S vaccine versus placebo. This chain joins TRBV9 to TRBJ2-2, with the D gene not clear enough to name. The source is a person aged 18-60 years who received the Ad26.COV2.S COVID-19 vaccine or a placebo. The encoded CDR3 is CASSVGWSLTSGELFF. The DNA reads TGTGCCAGCAGCGTGGGTTGGTCTCTTACCTCCGGGGAGCTGTTTTTT.